The 32 T cell receptor beta chains below were found in one sample sequenced in a study of spatial heterogeneity in lung cancer. Time point given: blood at routine non-recurrence follow-up after resection. Each CDR3 protein is one row after TCRdb ran MiXCR on the 5' RACE reads. The table lists 35,000 to 45,000 distinct CDR3 sequences, around 21% of them singletons. The specimen was PBMCs, collected at follow-up. Source of these receptors: a female donor with early-stage non-small cell lung cancer.

This clonotype was counted once. The CDR3, as DNA: TGTGCCAGCACCCAAGCGGGAGTTGAGACCCAGTACTTC. As protein: CASTQAGVETQYF. The V call is TRBV6-2 or TRBV6-3, the J call TRBJ2-5; 8 bases align to TRBD2. Germline assignment: CDR1 MNHEY and CDR2 SVGEGT. The CDR3 sequence is 13 residues long. V was clipped by 7 bases and J by 5 bases; unmatched bases: 6.

Only a few counts were recorded for this clonotype. V is TRBV6-1 and J is TRBJ1-1; D not resolved. Trimming took off 0 bases at V and 3 bases at J, with 17 bases between the two ends. This CDR3 is 17 amino acids long. Germline V CDR1 and CDR2: MNHNS, SASEGT. The CDR3 DNA is TGTGCCAGCAGTGAAGCGGGTTTTGGGTTCGGGGACACTGAAGCTTTCTTT. Its translation: CASSEAGFGFGDTEAFF.

This clonotype has just one count. V usage is TRBV18 and J usage is TRBJ2-7, with no clear D. Trimming cost V 2 bases and J 4 bases, with 3 bases left between them. This CDR3 comprises 11 residues. Germline-derived CDR1 and CDR2 are KGHSH and LQKENI. The CDR3 spells CASSPDYEQYF. The CDR3 region has the DNA TGTGCCAGCTCACCAGATTACGAGCAGTACTTC.

This clonotype was recorded many times. V is TRBV10-3 and J is TRBJ2-3; perhaps TRBD2 as D (5 bases). V was cut by 3 bases and J by 2 bases, with 6 bases left in between. CDR1 is ENHRY and CDR2 is SYGVKD in the germline V gene. The CDR3 has 13 residues. The CDR3 coding sequence is TGTGCCATCAGTGACGGGGACACAGATACGCAGTATTTT. Protein product: CAISDGDTDTQYF.

This clonotype came up a few times. The CDR3 DNA follows: TGTGCCAGCAGCCGGCGGGAGCCGCGGCGGAATGAGCAGTTCTTC. This encodes CASSRREPRRNEQFF. The V gene is TRBV14, the J gene TRBJ2-1; 7 bases fit TRBD2. CDR3 size: 15 residues. After removal of 4 bases from V and 7 bases from J, the junction contained 10 bases not matched to a gene. Germline assignment: CDR1 SGHDN and CDR2 FVKESK.

J is TRBJ1-5 and V is TRBV20-1, with 9 bases matching TRBD1. Germline CDR1 DFQATT, CDR2 SNEGSKA (reference sequence). There are 15 residues in the CDR3. Trimming cost V 3 bases and J 5 bases; bases outside gene matches: 8. The CDR3 region has the DNA TGCAGTGCTAGTAGCTTATGGGACAGGGATCAGCCCCAGCATTTT. Protein sequence: CSASSLWDRDQPQHF.

As for this clonotype: A read error may be the cause here, since a much bigger clone is one base away. This sequence joins TRBV29-1 and TRBJ2-1, with 8 bases aligning to TRBD2. The germline CDR1 and CDR2 sequences are SQVTM and ANQGSEA. The junction had 10 bases not matched to a gene; V was cut back by 1 base and J by 5 bases. The CDR3 contains 16 residues. CDR3 sequence reads: CSVEGGTSGDHNEQFF. The DNA for the CDR3 is TGCAGCGTTGAAGGGGGGACTAGTGGGGATCACAATGAGCAGTTCTTC.

This clonotype was detected only a few times. This chain connects TRBV14 to TRBJ2-7, with D possibly matching TRBD2 (5 bases). The length of the CDR3 is 14 residues. Trimming pared 0 bases from V and 0 bases from J, leaving 6 bases between. Germline V gene lookup returns CDR1 SGHDN and CDR2 FVKESK. The CDR3 sequence: CASSQDRGSYEQYF. The CDR3 DNA is TGTGCCAGCAGCCAAGATCGGGGCTCCTACGAGCAGTACTTC.

The chain combines TRBV2 with TRBJ2-5; D not resolved. CDR3 length: 12 residues. The germline V gene has CDR1 SNHLY and CDR2 FYNNEI. With 7 bases removed from V and 5 bases from J, the gap between germline ends came to 11 bases. CDR3: CASNLAAETQYF. CDR3 in DNA: TGTGCCAGCAATTTAGCCGCTGAGACCCAGTACTTC.

This clonotype was picked up a small number of times. V and J are TRBV20-1 and TRBJ1-2; 7 nucleotides line up with TRBD1. The CDR3 totals 14 residues. CDR1 DFQATT and CDR2 SNEGSKA come from the germline V gene (reference sequence). The trim removed 0 bases at V and 4 bases at J, leaving 5 bases unmatched. This CDR3 reads CSARDAGQSYGYTF. The CDR3, as DNA: TGCAGTGCTAGAGACGCGGGACAGTCCTATGGCTACACCTTC.

This chain joins TRBV20-1 and TRBJ2-1; TRBD2 agrees at 10 bases. V shed 3 bases and J 6 bases; nucleotides not matched to a gene: 5. The CDR3 has 14 amino acids. Germline-derived CDR1 and CDR2 are DFQATT and SNEGSKA (reference sequence). The CDR3 nucleotides are TGCAGTGCTAGTAGGCCTAGCGGGAGCAATGAGCAGTTCTTC. This encodes CSASRPSGSNEQFF.

This clonotype qualifies as medium-sized (0.01 to 0.1%). The J gene is TRBJ2-7, the V gene TRBV11-2; tentatively, D is TRBD2 (5 bases). CDR3 length equals 14 residues. The germline CDR1 and CDR2 sequences are SGHAT and FQNNGV. Trimming removed 5 bases from V and 1 base from J, with 12 bases in between. The CDR3 spells CASSPRTASYEQYF. The CDR3 DNA follows: TGTGCCAGCAGCCCACGGACTGCTTCCTACGAGCAGTACTTC.

V gene TRBV5-4 combines with J gene TRBJ2-2; 8 bases fit TRBD2. V was clipped by 3 bases and J by 4 bases; unmatched bases: 5. CDR1 SGHNT and CDR2 YYREEE come from the germline V gene (reference sequence). The CDR3 is made up of 15 amino acids. The chain's CDR3 is CASSWGLGGTGELFF. Written as DNA, the CDR3 is TGTGCCAGCAGCTGGGGACTAGGTGGCACCGGGGAGCTGTTTTTT.

This clonotype was observed a single time. The genes are TRBV20-1 and TRBJ1-2, with a weak D call TRBD1 (5 bases). The ends were cut back, 6 bases at V and 0 bases at J, with 11 bases in the middle. The germline V gene has CDR1 DFQATT and CDR2 SNEGSKA (reference sequence). The CDR3 runs to 13 residues. CDR3 residues: CSARDRANYGYTF. As DNA, the CDR3 is TGCAGTGCAAGGGACCGAGCTAACTATGGCTACACCTTC.

This clonotype was detected only a few times. This chain connects TRBV14 to TRBJ2-2; a possible D gene is TRBD2 (6 bases). The CDR3 spans 16 residues. Germline lookup yields CDR1 SGHDN and CDR2 FVKESK. The V end was cut by 2 bases, the J end by 3 bases, with 13 bases between. The CDR3 DNA sequence: TGTGCCAGCAGCCAAACGGCGGGGCTATACACCGGGGAGCTGTTTTTT. Amino acid sequence: CASSQTAGLYTGELFF. Full variable domain (outside the CDR3, taken from reference TRBV14 and TRBJ2-2): EAGVTQFPSHSVIEKGQTVTLRCDPISGHDNLYWYRRVMGKEIKFLLHFVKESKQDESGMPNNRFLAERTGGTYSTLKVQPAELEDSGVYFCASSQTAGLYTGELFFGEGSRLTVL.

CDR3 bases: TGTGCCAGCACTAGGGGGGGTATGTACTTC. This sequence encodes CASTRGGMYF. This chain connects TRBV2 to TRBJ2-7, with a weak D call TRBD2 (7 bases). Germline V CDR1 and CDR2: SNHLY, FYNNEI. CDR3 length equals 10 residues. The germline V and J ends were trimmed by 7 bases and 12 bases, with 13 bases remaining between them.

This clonotype was observed many times. The CDR3 region is CSVGRGGHEQYF. DNA of the CDR3: TGCAGCGTTGGAAGAGGGGGTCACGAGCAGTACTTC. This chain connects TRBV29-1 to TRBJ2-7; weak D call: TRBD1 (6 bases). Germline CDR1 reads SQVTM; CDR2 reads ANQGSEA. The CDR3 runs 12 residues. The V end was cut by 4 bases, the J end by 5 bases, with 12 bases between.

Written as DNA, the CDR3 is TGCAGTGCTGGCCCGACAGGGTGGGTACCAGGAAAACTGTTTTTT. Translated, it gives CSAGPTGWVPGKLFF. The J gene is TRBJ1-4, the V gene TRBV20-1, with 7 positions matching TRBD1. The CDR3 is made up of 15 amino acids. The junction had 16 bases not matched to a gene; V was cut back by 5 bases and J by 10 bases. CDR1 and CDR2 (germline): DFQATT, SNEGSKA (reference sequence).

This clonotype came up a few times. The chain carries TRBV3-1 and TRBJ2-2; 8 bases are shared with TRBD2. The germline CDR1 and CDR2 sequences are LGHDT and YNNKEL (reference sequence). The CDR3 length is 15 residues. With 4 bases clipped from V and 6 bases from J, the junction kept 7 bases outside the gene matches. The CDR3: CASSRDGGAAGELFF. CDR3 DNA: TGTGCCAGCAGCCGGGACGGGGGGGCTGCCGGGGAGCTGTTTTTT.

The CDR3, as DNA: TGTGCCAGCAGTTTGGGGGGTATCAATCAGCCCCAGCATTTT. Its protein is CASSLGGINQPQHF. The rearrangement uses TRBV27 and TRBJ1-5, with D perhaps TRBD1 (5 bases). This CDR3 spans 14 amino acids. Germline CDR1 is MNHEY and CDR2 is SMNVEV (reference sequence). The germline V and J ends were trimmed by 3 bases and 3 bases, with 9 bases remaining between them.

This clonotype was picked up a small number of times. The chain is built from TRBV20-1 and TRBJ1-2; 11 bases fit TRBD1. CDR3 length equals 15 residues. After removal of 0 bases from V and 8 bases from J, the junction contained 8 bases not matched to a gene. Germline CDR1 and CDR2: DFQATT and SNEGSKA (reference sequence). CDR3 coding DNA: TGCAGTGCTAGAGACCCCGGGACAGGGGGTACGGGCTACACCTTC. Its translation is CSARDPGTGGTGYTF.

A word on this clonotype: A single base separates this from a much larger clone, so it may be a read error. The chain employs TRBV18 and TRBJ2-5; D uncertain. The germline V gene has CDR1 KGHSH and CDR2 LQKENI. This CDR3 spans 13 amino acids. Trimming removed 6 bases from V and 4 bases from J, with 12 bases in between. Here the CDR3 reads CASSLEQRETQYF. The CDR3 DNA follows: TGTGCCAGCTCCCTAGAACAGAGAGAGACCCAGTACTTC.

The chain is built from TRBV2 and TRBJ1-1, with D perhaps TRBD1 (5 bases). The CDR3 covers 13 residues. Trimming cost V 6 bases and J 2 bases, with 10 bases left between them. CDR1 SNHLY and CDR2 FYNNEI come from the germline V gene. CDR3 DNA: TGTGCCAGCAGAACAGGATTAAACACTGAAGCTTTCTTT. Translating gives CASRTGLNTEAFF.

The chain has TRBV6-5 and TRBJ1-5; D gene unclear. This CDR3 is 14 amino acids long. Looked up from germline, CDR1 is MNHEY and CDR2 is SVGAGI. V was trimmed by 4 bases and J by 4 bases, leaving 11 bases between them. Written as DNA, the CDR3 is TGTGCCAGCAGTTCCTGGATGGGTAATCAGCCCCAGCATTTT. Amino acids: CASSSWMGNQPQHF.

Many counts were recorded for this clonotype. The V and J genes are TRBV2 and TRBJ1-1, with 8 bases that match TRBD1. There are 13 residues in the CDR3. Looked up from germline, CDR1 is SNHLY and CDR2 is FYNNEI. With V trimmed by 7 bases and J by 7 bases, 8 bases remained unmatched. The CDR3 reads CASNLDRGIEAFF. The CDR3 DNA follows: TGTGCCAGCAACCTCGACAGGGGCATTGAAGCTTTCTTT.

V and J are TRBV19 and TRBJ2-6; D ambiguous. Germline CDR1 LNHDA, CDR2 SQIVND (reference sequence). This CDR3 has 12 residues. V gave up 4 bases and J gave up 2 bases, with 0 bases separating them. The CDR3 sequence is CASSTGANVLTF. The DNA of the CDR3 is TGTGCCAGTAGTACTGGGGCCAACGTCCTGACTTTC.

V and J are TRBV6-1 and TRBJ1-2; D unresolved. This CDR3 is 10 amino acids long. Trimming pared 10 bases from V and 11 bases from J, leaving 14 bases between. The V gene's germline CDR1 is MNHNS and CDR2 SASEGT. The CDR3 is CATSDRGYTF. CDR3 bases: TGTGCCACCTCCGATCGCGGGTACACCTTC.

This clonotype was counted at least ten times. The chain uses TRBV3-1 and TRBJ1-2; D call uncertain. The CDR3 loop spans 16 amino acids. Germline loops: CDR1 LGHDT, CDR2 YNNKEL (reference sequence). With 1 base removed from V and 7 bases from J, the gap between germline ends came to 19 bases. CDR3 region: CASSQGPGETRGGYTF. Written as DNA, the CDR3 is TGTGCCAGCAGCCAAGGGCCGGGAGAAACGCGGGGTGGCTACACCTTC.

There are many counts of this clonotype. The rearrangement links TRBV28 to TRBJ2-7; 9 positions agree with TRBD1. The CDR3 consists of 15 residues. V lost 6 bases, J lost 3 bases, and 9 bases stayed unmatched. CDR1 MDHEN and CDR2 SYDVKM come from the germline V gene. The CDR3 spells CASSSTGGLDYEQYF. The CDR3 DNA is TGTGCCAGCAGCAGTACAGGGGGCTTAGACTACGAGCAGTACTTC.

The CDR3 bases are TGTGCCAGTAGGGAATTGACAGGAGCTAACTATGGCTACACCTTC. As protein: CASRELTGANYGYTF. This chain uses TRBV19 with TRBJ1-2, with D perhaps TRBD1 (6 bases). Trimming stripped 6 bases from V and 0 bases from J, with 14 bases between. This CDR3 comprises 15 residues. Germline CDR1 LNHDA, CDR2 SQIVND (reference sequence).

The V and J genes are TRBV4-2 and TRBJ2-3; TRBD2 matches at 13 bases. V lost 3 bases, J lost 4 bases, and 7 bases stayed unmatched. This CDR3 spans 17 amino acids. The germline gives CDR1 LGHNA, CDR2 YNFKEQ. CDR3 in amino acids: CASSHQPLAGGADTQYF. CDR3 coding DNA: TGTGCCAGCAGCCACCAACCACTAGCGGGGGGGGCAGATACGCAGTATTTT.

The chain has TRBV2 and TRBJ1-2; D not resolved. Germline CDR1 and CDR2: SNHLY and FYNNEI. The CDR3 loop spans 10 amino acids. The ends were cut back, 8 bases at V and 7 bases at J, with 8 bases in the middle. CDR3 residues: CASGVRGYTF. The CDR3 nucleotides are TGTGCCAGCGGTGTCCGTGGCTACACCTTC.